The 32 T cell receptor beta chains reported below all come from one sample, sequenced in a study of blood T cell repertoires in COVID-19. Profiled with immunoSEQ multiplex PCR; TCRdb holds only in-frame clones, not every one. The table lists 260,000 or so clones, over 70% of them singletons. The specimen was peripheral blood. The receptor set was obtained from an elderly man with acute or convalescent COVID-19.

The rearrangement uses TRBV5-1 and TRBJ2-7; a weak D match, TRBD1 (5 bases). Germline V lookup: CDR1 SGHRS, CDR2 YFSETQ. The CDR3 is 12 residues long. Trimming took 2 bases from V and 4 from J, leaving 7 bases between them. CDR3 sequence reads: CASSFQGYEQYF. CDR3 DNA sequence: TGCGCCAGCAGCTTCCAGGGTTACGAGCAGTACTTC.

The chain recombines TRBV6-5 with TRBJ2-1; D possibly corresponds to TRBD1 (6 bases). CDR3 length equals 14 residues. V was trimmed by 4 bases and J by 1 base, leaving 8 bases between them. The germline CDR1 and CDR2 sequences are MNHEY and SVGAGI. The CDR3 loop is CASSFRGSYNEQFF. The DNA for the CDR3 is TGTGCCAGCAGTTTCAGGGGATCCTACAATGAGCAGTTCTTC.

The chain couples TRBV18 to TRBJ1-6; 7 bases are shared with TRBD1. V trimming: 3 bases; J trimming: 10 bases; junction bases outside the gene matches: 21. The CDR3 is made up of 19 amino acids. Germline V gives CDR1 KGHSH, CDR2 LQKENI. The CDR3 coding sequence is TGTGCCAGCTCACCCTCCCAACAAGGACAGGTCACCGCAAGATCACCCCTCCACTTT. Amino acids: CASSPSQQGQVTARSPLHF.

The chain recombines TRBV28 with TRBJ2-7, with 10 bases matching TRBD2. The V gene end was trimmed by 5 bases and the J gene end by 7 bases; junction bases not matched to a gene: 8. Looked up from germline, CDR1 is MDHEN and CDR2 is SYDVKM. There are 14 residues in the CDR3. CDR3 in DNA: TGTGCCAGCAGTACTCTAGCGGGAGCGGTTGAGCAGTACTTC. Translating gives CASSTLAGAVEQYF.

The genes are TRBV3-1 (or the pseudogene TRBV3-2) and TRBJ2-3, with D perhaps matching TRBD1 (6 bases). V was cut by 4 bases and J by 8 bases, with 19 bases left in between. The CDR3 totals 15 residues. Germline V gene sequence: CDR1 LGHDT, CDR2 YNNKEL (reference sequence). The CDR3 region is CASSRLTGLRSTQYF. DNA of the CDR3: TGTGCCAGCAGCCGCCTGACAGGCCTTCGGAGTACGCAGTATTTT.

The CDR3 region has the DNA TGTGCCAGCAGCCCAGGGGTCAACACTGAAGCTTTCTTT. Protein: CASSPGVNTEAFF. The rearrangement links TRBV14 to TRBJ1-1; tentative D call: TRBD1 (6 bases). V was pared by 4 bases and J by 2 bases, with 8 bases between. The CDR3 spans 13 residues. Germline assignment: CDR1 SGHDN and CDR2 FVKESK.

This sequence joins TRBV2 and TRBJ1-2; possibly TRBD1 for D (6 bases). There are 15 residues in the CDR3. Germline values: CDR1 SNHLY, CDR2 FYNNEI. Trimming removed 7 bases from V and 0 bases from J, with 15 bases in between. The CDR3 DNA follows: TGTGCCAGCACAGAGTCAAGGACAGCTAACTATGGCTACACCTTC. Amino acids: CASTESRTANYGYTF.

V usage is TRBV29-1 and J usage is TRBJ2-1; D remains unclear. Per the germline V gene, CDR1 is SQVTM and CDR2 is ANQGSEA. V was cut by 3 bases and J by 4 bases, with 13 bases left in between. The length of the CDR3 is 14 residues. The CDR3 coding sequence is TGCAGCGTTGAGTTCGCGCGTTCATACAATGAGCAGTTCTTC. Its translation: CSVEFARSYNEQFF.

The chain recombines TRBV29-1 with TRBJ2-5; 9 bases line up with TRBD1. The germline gives CDR1 SQVTM, CDR2 ANQGSEA. CDR3 length: 13 residues. Unmatched junction bases numbered 7, after V lost 7 bases and J lost 4 bases. CDR3 amino acids: CSGGQGQGETQYF. The CDR3 region has the DNA TGCAGCGGGGGACAGGGACAAGGAGAGACCCAGTACTTC.

This clone has a handful of counts. V is TRBV28 and J is TRBJ2-3; perhaps TRBD1 as D (6 bases). V was cut by 3 bases and J by 2 bases, with 21 bases left in between. The germline gives CDR1 MDHEN, CDR2 SYDVKM. There are 18 residues in the CDR3. Here the CDR3 reads CASSFRPDRIAATDTQYF. The CDR3 nucleotides are TGTGCCAGCAGTTTTCGCCCCGACAGGATCGCGGCCACAGATACGCAGTATTTT. The whole variable domain, remainder taken from reference TRBV28 and TRBJ2-3, is DVKVTQSSRYLVKRTGEKVFLECVQDMDHENMFWYRQDPGLGLRLIYFSYDVKMKEKGDIPEGYSVSREKKERFSLILESASTNQTSMYLCASSFRPDRIAATDTQYFGPGTRLTVL.

This sequence joins TRBV9 and TRBJ1-2; D remains ambiguous. From germline, CDR1 is SGDLS and CDR2 YYNGEE. The CDR3 loop spans 17 amino acids. The V end was cut by 2 bases, the J end by 6 bases, with 23 bases between. The CDR3 protein is CASSVDLHGLSYDGYTF. CDR3 nucleotides: TGTGCCAGCAGCGTCGATCTTCACGGTTTGTCCTATGATGGCTACACCTTC.

This clone came up a few times. CDR3 in amino acids: CASSIRDSEAFF. For the CDR3, the DNA is TGTGCCAGCAGCATCCGGGACAGTGAAGCTTTCTTT. The rearrangement uses TRBV7-3 and TRBJ1-1; the match to TRBD1 covers 7 bases. Trimming removed 5 bases from V and 7 bases from J; junction bases left unmatched: 4. This CDR3 is 12 amino acids long. The germline V gene has CDR1 SGHTA and CDR2 FQGTGA.

This clone has just a few counts. The V and J genes are TRBV11-2 and TRBJ2-1, with 8 bases that match TRBD2. The CDR3 consists of 17 residues. V dropped 1 base and J dropped 0; count of bases not matched to a gene: 5. Germline V gives CDR1 SGHAT, CDR2 FQNNGV. In DNA, the CDR3 is TGTGCCAGCAGCTTAGTTCGCGGGAGGAGCTCCTACAATGAGCAGTTCTTC. Amino acid sequence: CASSLVRGRSSYNEQFF.

The CDR3 bases are TGTGCCAGCAGCTTCGGGACAGGGGGCGGGGGACCAGCTTTCTTT. It is translated as CASSFGTGGGGPAFF. The V gene is TRBV7-9, the J gene TRBJ1-1, with 12 bases matching TRBD1. Germline CDR1 SEHNR, CDR2 FQNEAQ (reference sequence). V was pared by 3 bases and J by 10 bases, with 9 bases of the junction left unmatched. The length of the CDR3 is 15 residues. Combining the CDR3 with reference TRBV7-9 and TRBJ1-1 gives the whole variable domain DTGVSQNPRHKITKRGQNVTFRCDPISEHNRLYWYRQTLGQGPEFLTYFQNEAQLEKSRLLSDRFSAERPKGSFSTLEIQRTEQGDSAMYLCASSFGTGGGGPAFFGQGTRLTVV.

The chain recombines TRBV28 with TRBJ1-1, with 9 bases aligning to TRBD1. This CDR3 has 17 residues. Losses at the gene ends were 3 bases for V and 1 base for J; bases not matched to a gene: 9. Germline V lookup: CDR1 MDHEN, CDR2 SYDVKM. CDR3 region: CASSFPRGGQGNTEAFF. CDR3 coding DNA: TGTGCCAGCAGTTTTCCCAGAGGGGGACAGGGGAACACTGAAGCTTTCTTT.

The chain combines TRBV30 with TRBJ2-2, with 7 bases identical to TRBD2. The V gene end was trimmed by 1 base and the J gene end by 4 bases; junction bases not matched to a gene: 6. There are 15 residues in the CDR3. CDR1 and CDR2 (germline): GTSNPN, SVGIG (reference sequence). CDR3 coding DNA: TGTGCCTGGAGTGGGACTAGGCTCCCCACCGGGGAGCTGTTTTTT. Translation: CAWSGTRLPTGELFF.

The genes are TRBV30 and TRBJ1-2; TRBD1 matches 10 bases. V shed 7 bases, J shed 0 bases, and the junction held 8 bases outside the gene matches. Germline values: CDR1 GTSNPN, CDR2 SVGIG (reference sequence). The CDR3 is made up of 15 amino acids. The CDR3 DNA follows: TGTGCCTCCGGGACAGGGGCCGGGACTAACTATGGCTACACCTTC. It translates to CASGTGAGTNYGYTF. Together with reference TRBV30 and TRBJ1-2, the CDR3 gives the full variable domain: SQTIHQWPATLVQPVGSPLSLECTVEGTSNPNLYWYRQAAGRGLQLLFYSVGIGQISSEVPQNLSASRPQDRQFILSSKKLLLSDSGFYLCASGTGAGTNYGYTFGSGTRLTVV.

This clone was recorded once. CDR3 DNA: TGTGCCAGCAGTTTTCTGGCAGACAATCAGCCCCAGCATTTT. Translated, it gives CASSFLADNQPQHF. The rearrangement uses TRBV27 and TRBJ1-5; no firm D call. The CDR3 runs 14 residues. Germline V gives CDR1 MNHEY, CDR2 SMNVEV (reference sequence). The germline V and J ends were trimmed by 3 bases and 3 bases, with 9 bases remaining between them.

V is TRBV7-9 and J is TRBJ1-2, with a weak D call TRBD1 (5 bases). V was cut by 6 bases and J by 1 base, with 6 bases left in between. Germline V gives CDR1 SEHNR, CDR2 FQNEAQ (reference sequence). This CDR3 region has 12 residues. The CDR3 sequence: CASRGLNYGYTF. CDR3 DNA sequence: TGTGCCAGCAGGGGACTTAACTATGGCTACACCTTC.

This clone was counted between two and nine times. The chain has TRBV4-1 and TRBJ2-1; D not certain. The germline V gene has CDR1 MGHRA and CDR2 YSYEKL. V gave up 1 base and J gave up 3 bases, with 13 bases separating them. CDR3 length: 16 amino acids. The CDR3 DNA sequence: TGCGCCAGCAGCCAAGGGAGTTTAGCATTCTACAATGAGCAGTTCTTC. Protein: CASSQGSLAFYNEQFF.

The CDR3 spells CASSVGQVANYGYTF. CDR3 coding DNA: TGTGCCAGCAGCGTAGGACAGGTAGCTAACTATGGCTACACCTTC. J is TRBJ1-2 and V is TRBV9; the D gene is possibly TRBD1 (6 bases). V was trimmed by 0 bases and J by 0 bases, leaving 9 bases between them. Germline CDR1 SGDLS, CDR2 YYNGEE. The CDR3 runs 15 residues.

This clone occurred once. J is TRBJ2-7 and V is TRBV11-2; 13 nucleotides match TRBD2. The junction had 7 bases not matched to a gene; V was cut back by 3 bases and J by 2 bases. Germline lookup yields CDR1 SGHAT and CDR2 FQNNGV. CDR3 length: 17 residues. CDR3 loop: CASSFRSGLAGPYEQYF. The DNA for the CDR3 is TGTGCCAGCAGCTTTAGATCGGGACTAGCGGGGCCCTACGAGCAGTACTTC.

The chain couples TRBV6-1 to TRBJ2-1, with 9 bases fitting TRBD1. The CDR3 runs 18 residues. Germline loops: CDR1 MNHNS, CDR2 SASEGT. J gave up 0 bases and V 4 bases, and 10 bases lay outside the gene matches. The CDR3 loop is CASSGDRVKGHSYNEQFF. In nucleotides, the CDR3 is TGTGCCAGCAGTGGGGACAGGGTTAAGGGTCACTCCTACAATGAGCAGTTCTTC.

The V call is TRBV7-9, the J call TRBJ2-7, with no clear D. Per germline, CDR1 SEHNR and CDR2 FQNEAQ (reference sequence). The CDR3 contains 13 residues. Trimming left V 3 bases short and J 2 bases short, with 8 bases between. The CDR3 region has the DNA TGTGCCAGCAGCTTGGCGACACCCTACGAGCAGTACTTC. This encodes CASSLATPYEQYF.

The table lists this clone with a count of one. The chain employs TRBV27 and TRBJ1-1; D perhaps matches TRBD1 (5 bases). The CDR3 consists of 13 residues. Germline V gives CDR1 MNHEY, CDR2 SMNVEV (reference sequence). With 7 bases removed from V and 1 base from J, the gap between germline ends came to 10 bases. CDR3 sequence (DNA): TGTGCCAGCAACCGTAGGGGGAACACTGAAGCTTTCTTT. Amino acid sequence: CASNRRGNTEAFF.

The chain recombines TRBV19 with TRBJ1-1; D is ambiguous. Germline V gene sequence: CDR1 LNHDA, CDR2 SQIVND (reference sequence). The CDR3 runs to 14 residues. V lost 5 bases and J lost 0, with 10 bases in between. The chain's CDR3 is CASSPSDMNTEAFF. The CDR3 bases are TGTGCCAGTAGTCCCTCCGACATGAACACTGAAGCTTTCTTT.

J is TRBJ1-5 and V is TRBV19; D is perhaps TRBD1 (6 bases). Trimming pared 3 bases from V and 4 bases from J, leaving 7 bases between. This CDR3 contains 13 residues. The germline gives CDR1 LNHDA, CDR2 SQIVND (reference sequence). The CDR3 loop reads CASSITGNQPQHF. CDR3 DNA: TGTGCCAGTAGTATCACAGGGAATCAGCCCCAGCATTTT.

J is TRBJ2-4 and V is TRBV5-4, with D unresolved. Germline assignment: CDR1 SGHNT and CDR2 YYREEE (reference sequence). The CDR3 runs 16 residues. V was trimmed by 4 bases and J by 0 bases, leaving 14 bases between them. The DNA of the CDR3 is TGTGCCAGCAGCGTAATACCTCAACTAGCCAAAAACATTCAGTACTTC. Amino acids: CASSVIPQLAKNIQYF. Together with reference TRBV5-4 and TRBJ2-4, the CDR3 gives the full variable domain: ETGVTQSPTHLIKTRGQQVTLRCSSQSGHNTVSWYQQALGQGPQFIFQYYREEENGRGNFPPRFSGLQFPNYSSELNVNALELDDSALYLCASSVIPQLAKNIQYFGAGTRLSVL.

The rearrangement links TRBV3-1 (or the pseudogene TRBV3-2) to TRBJ2-7; 7 bases are a match to TRBD2. Per germline, CDR1 LGHDT and CDR2 YNNKEL (reference sequence). The junction had 13 bases not matched to a gene; V was cut back by 5 bases and J by 3 bases. The CDR3 has 16 amino acids. CDR3 region: CASSFQDVGEGYEQYF. The CDR3, as DNA: TGTGCCAGCAGCTTTCAAGACGTGGGGGAGGGCTACGAGCAGTACTTC.

The chain employs TRBV30 and TRBJ2-7; 7 positions match TRBD2. V was clipped by 0 bases and J by 5 bases; unmatched bases: 4. Germline V gene sequence: CDR1 GTSNPN, CDR2 SVGIG (reference sequence). This CDR3 spans 13 amino acids. CDR3 bases: TGTGCCTGGAGTGTAGGGAGGGGTAACGAGCAGTACTTC. Protein: CAWSVGRGNEQYF.

This chain connects TRBV5-5 to TRBJ2-1, with 10 positions matching TRBD2. The CDR3 contains 15 residues. Germline-derived CDR1 and CDR2 are SGHKS and YYEKEE (reference sequence). J gave up 4 bases and V 2 bases, and 3 bases lay outside the gene matches. The DNA for the CDR3 is TGTGCCAGCAGCTTCCAACTAGCGGGATACAATGAGCAGTTCTTC. Its protein is CASSFQLAGYNEQFF.

This chain links TRBV12-3 or TRBV12-4 with TRBJ2-1; unclear D gene. The CDR3 runs 12 residues. The germline V and J ends were trimmed by 6 bases and 9 bases, with 12 bases remaining between them. The CDR3 DNA is TGTGCCAGCAGCCAAAACTACGGTGAGCAGTTCTTC. This codes for CASSQNYGEQFF.